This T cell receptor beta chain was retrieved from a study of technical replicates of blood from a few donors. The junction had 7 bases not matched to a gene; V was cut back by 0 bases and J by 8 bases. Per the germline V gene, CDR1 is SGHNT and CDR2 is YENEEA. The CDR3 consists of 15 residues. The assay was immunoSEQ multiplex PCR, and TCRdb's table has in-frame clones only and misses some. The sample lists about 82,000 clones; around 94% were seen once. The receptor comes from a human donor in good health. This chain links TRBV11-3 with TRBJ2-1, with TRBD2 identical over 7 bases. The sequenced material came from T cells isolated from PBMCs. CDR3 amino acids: CASSLESGGIDEQFF. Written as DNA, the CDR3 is TGTGCCAGCAGCTTAGAGTCGGGAGGAATCGATGAGCAGTTCTTC. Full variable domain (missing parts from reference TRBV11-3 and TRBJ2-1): EAGVVQSPRYKIIEKKQPVAFWCNPISGHNTLYWYLQNLGQGPELLIRYENEEAVDDSQLPKDRFSAERLKGVDSTLKIQPAELGDSAVYLCASSLESGGIDEQFFGPGTRLTVL.